The entry below describes one T cell receptor (beta chain). The antigen is undetermined. In germline, CDR1 is SNHLY, CDR2 FYNNEI. Trimming took off 3 bases at V and 2 bases at J, with 8 bases between the two ends. The CDR3 spans 13 residues. This sample stems from a study of identical twins. Study-level points and caveats: For cord blood, abundant beta clonotypes had fewer insertions, unlike memory repertoires, which showed none.

In TCRdb, the 5' RACE reads were re-called with MiXCR into one record per CDR3 protein. The table includes more than 600,000 distinct CDR3 sequences, 15% to 20% detected once. In addition, the sample was reused for a study of T cells expressing NK-cell markers. Per that paper: One of eight sequenced donors was HCMV-seronegative; the other seven were seropositive.

This rearrangement joins TRBV2 to TRBJ2-7; D is unresolved. This TCR was recovered from a woman between 18 and 30 years old in good health. The sequenced material came from PBMCs. The CDR3 sequence: CASSEVHTYEQYF. CDR3 sequence (DNA): TGTGCCAGCAGTGAGGTACATACCTACGAGCAGTACTTC.